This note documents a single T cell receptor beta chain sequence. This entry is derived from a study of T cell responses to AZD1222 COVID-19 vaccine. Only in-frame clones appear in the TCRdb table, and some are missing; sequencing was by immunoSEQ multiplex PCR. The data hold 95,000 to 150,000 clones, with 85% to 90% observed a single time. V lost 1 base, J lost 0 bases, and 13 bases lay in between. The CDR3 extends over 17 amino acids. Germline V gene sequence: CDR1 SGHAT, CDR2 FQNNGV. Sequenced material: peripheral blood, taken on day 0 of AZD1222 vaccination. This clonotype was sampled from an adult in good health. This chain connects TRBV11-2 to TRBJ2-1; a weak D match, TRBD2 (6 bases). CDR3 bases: TGTGCCAGCAGCTTAGGGACTAACCCCATCTCCTACAATGAGCAGTTCTTC. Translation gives CASSLGTNPISYNEQFF.